These 18 T cell receptor beta chains were sequenced from one sample in a study of early T cells in non-severe SARS-CoV-2 infection (dated by TCRdb to 2020 to 2023). Receptor libraries were prepared by 5' RACE. TCRdb lists the instrument as NextSeq 500. Through fastp at Q25 and MiXCR, TCRdb rebuilt clones from the public reads, retaining in-frame beta chains. Every distinct CDR3 protein forms one entry, paired with its most common genes and DNA. The sample includes 55,000 to 70,000 distinct CDR3 sequences, with roughly a tenth observed a single time. The ten largest clones capture about 9.4% of the sample. Material: whole blood. The source is an adult who was a healthcare worker with PCR-confirmed SARS-CoV-2 infection or an uninfected control (not recorded which).

This clonotype showed up just a few times. The V and J genes are TRBV2 and TRBJ2-7, with D possibly matching TRBD1 (5 bases). Trimming shortened V by 3 bases and J by 0 bases, and 12 bases separated the two germline ends. The CDR3 sequence is 15 residues long. From germline, CDR1 is SNHLY and CDR2 FYNNEI. The CDR3 reads CASSDAGYLSYEQYF. CDR3 in DNA: TGTGCCAGCAGTGACGCAGGGTATCTCTCCTACGAGCAGTACTTC.

This clonotype was counted ten times or more. The chain combines TRBV7-3 with TRBJ2-1; 9 nucleotides align to TRBD1. V shed 2 bases and J 7 bases; nucleotides not matched to a gene: 9. Germline V gene sequence: CDR1 SGHTA, CDR2 FQGTGA. This CDR3 is built from 16 residues. This chain's CDR3 is CASSLLGTGFGNEQFF. Written as DNA, the CDR3 is TGTGCCAGCAGCTTATTGGGGACAGGGTTCGGGAATGAGCAGTTCTTC.

This clonotype occurred many times. The chain employs TRBV14 and TRBJ2-1; D uncertain. CDR1 SGHDN and CDR2 FVKESK come from the germline V gene. This CDR3 has 13 residues. Trimming pared 1 base from V and 4 bases from J, leaving 5 bases between. The CDR3 DNA follows: TGTGCCAGCAGCCAAGGGATTTACAATGAGCAGTTCTTC. This encodes CASSQGIYNEQFF.

This clonotype was counted ten times or more. The V and J genes are TRBV30 and TRBJ1-1; D gene uncertain. Germline values: CDR1 GTSNPN, CDR2 SVGIG (reference sequence). V lost 4 bases to trimming and J lost 0 bases, with 3 bases between them. This CDR3 is built from 11 residues. Here the CDR3 DNA reads TGTGCCTGGAACATGAACACTGAAGCTTTCTTT. Translation gives CAWNMNTEAFF.

This clonotype was recorded many times. The chain recombines TRBV7-9 with TRBJ2-2; D possibly uses TRBD1 or TRBD2 (5 bases each). CDR1 is SEHNR and CDR2 is FQNEAQ in the germline V gene (reference sequence). V was shortened by 3 bases and J by 0 bases, with 17 bases between the two germline ends. The CDR3 sequence is 18 residues long. The CDR3, as DNA: TGTGCCAGCAGCTTGCTCTTTAGGGACGTCCCGAACACCGGGGAGCTGTTTTTT. Translation: CASSLLFRDVPNTGELFF.

This clonotype came up once. V gene TRBV11-2 combines with J gene TRBJ2-1; 10 bases are shared with TRBD2. The CDR3 extends over 17 amino acids. V shed 0 bases, J shed 9 bases, and the junction held 11 bases outside the gene matches. CDR1 and CDR2 (germline): SGHAT, FQNNGV. The CDR3 region has the DNA TGTGCCAGCAGCTTAGATGGAAGAGCGGGACTAGCGACTGAGCAGTTCTTC. Amino acid sequence: CASSLDGRAGLATEQFF.

Many counts were recorded for this clonotype. This rearrangement joins TRBV6-2 or TRBV6-3 to TRBJ1-1, with 10 bases matching TRBD1. Looked up from germline, CDR1 is MNHEY and CDR2 is SVGEGT. V shed 1 base, J shed 9 bases, and the junction held 11 bases outside the gene matches. CDR3 size: 16 residues. This CDR3 reads CASSYLPGQGPLKAFF. In nucleotides, the CDR3 is TGTGCCAGCAGTTACTTGCCGGGACAGGGGCCACTTAAAGCTTTCTTT.

There are many counts of this clonotype. V and J are TRBV20-1 and TRBJ2-5; TRBD2 aligns across 8 bases. This CDR3 spans 16 amino acids. Germline lookup yields CDR1 DFQATT and CDR2 SNEGSKA (reference sequence). V shed 4 bases and J 1 base; nucleotides not matched to a gene: 11. The CDR3 sequence is CSANGALAGTQETQYF. Written as DNA, the CDR3 is TGCAGTGCTAATGGAGCGCTAGCGGGTACCCAAGAGACCCAGTACTTC.

This clonotype has at least ten counts. The chain joins TRBV29-1 to TRBJ2-6; 7 positions agree with TRBD1. Germline lookup yields CDR1 SQVTM and CDR2 ANQGSEA. This CDR3 contains 15 residues. With V trimmed by 4 bases and J by 0 bases, 3 bases remained unmatched. CDR3 sequence: CSVVGQLSGANVLTF. CDR3 in DNA: TGCAGCGTTGTGGGACAGCTCTCTGGGGCCAACGTCCTGACTTTC. Filled out from reference TRBV29-1 and TRBJ2-6, the complete variable domain reads SAVISQKPSRDICQRGTSLTIQCQVDSQVTMMFWYRQQPGQSLTLIATANQGSEATYESGFVIDKFPISRPNLTFSTLTVSNMSPEDSSIYLCSVVGQLSGANVLTFGAGSRLTVL.

This chain uses TRBV24-1 with TRBJ2-5; 7 bases agree with TRBD2. CDR3 length: 15 residues. Trimming removed 4 bases from V and 4 bases from J; junction bases left unmatched: 8. Germline CDR1 and CDR2: KGHDR and SFDVKD. In DNA, the CDR3 is TGTGCCACCAGTGACCCAGCGGGGTCGGGAGAGACCCAGTACTTC. Translated: CATSDPAGSGETQYF.

In its sample, this clonotype was seen many times. A junction boundary mismatches the germline segment, possibly from a read error. This chain uses TRBV7-7 with TRBJ2-1, with D perhaps assigned TRBD1 or TRBD2 (7 bases each). The CDR3 runs to 17 residues. The germline V gene encodes CDR1 SSHAT and CDR2 FNYEAQ (reference sequence). The CDR3 bases are TGTGCTAGCAGCCCGAATCAGGGGGGGAGCTCCTACAATGAGCAGTTCTTC. Translation: CASSPNQGGSSYNEQFF. Together with reference TRBV7-7 and TRBJ2-1, the CDR3 gives the full variable domain: GAGVSQSPRYKVTKRGQDVTLRCDPISSHATLYWYQQALGQGPEFLTYFNYEAQPDKSGLPSDRFSAERPEGSISTLTIQRTEQRDSAMYRCASSPNQGGSSYNEQFFGPGTRLTVL.

Only a few counts were recorded for this clonotype. The chain employs TRBV18 and TRBJ1-4; TRBD1 is a possible D gene (6 bases). The CDR3 is 14 amino acids. The germline gives CDR1 KGHSH, CDR2 LQKENI. V was cut by 0 bases and J by 4 bases, with 6 bases left in between. The DNA for the CDR3 is TGTGCCAGCTCACCACCGGACAGTAATGAAAAACTGTTTTTT. This translates into CASSPPDSNEKLFF.

This clonotype was observed many times. The rearrangement joins TRBV28 to TRBJ1-6, with TRBD1 as a possible D gene (6 bases). Germline CDR1 is MDHEN and CDR2 is SYDVKM. This CDR3 is 16 amino acids long. V lost 6 bases to trimming and J lost 10 bases, with 22 bases between them. This chain's CDR3 is CASSPVAGAMNSPLHF. The CDR3 nucleotides read TGTGCCAGCAGCCCCGTGGCGGGGGCCATGAACTCACCCCTCCACTTT.

The rearrangement links TRBV24-1 to TRBJ2-7; 13 bases map to TRBD2. Germline V gene data show CDR1 as KGHDR and CDR2 as SFDVKD. The CDR3 is 15 amino acids. J lost 5 bases, V lost 3 bases, and 3 bases had no gene match. The CDR3, as DNA: TGTGCCACCAGTGATCCGGGACTAGCGGGAAACGAGCAGTACTTC. It encodes CATSDPGLAGNEQYF.

This clonotype was observed a handful of times. At one of its ends the junction is not consistent with the germline gene, which may arise from a read error. The genes are TRBV7-9 and TRBJ2-1; D unresolved. This CDR3 has 13 amino acids. In germline, CDR1 is SEHNR, CDR2 FQNEAQ (reference sequence). The CDR3 DNA follows: TGTGCCAGCAGCGTAGCCGGCTGGAATGAGCAGTTCTTC. It encodes CASSVAGWNEQFF.

This clonotype has more than one count but fewer than ten. The rearrangement joins TRBV7-2 to TRBJ2-7; 7 bases map to TRBD2. With V trimmed by 6 bases and J by 2 bases, 16 bases remained unmatched. The germline gives CDR1 SGHTA, CDR2 FQGNSA. The CDR3 has 17 amino acids. DNA for the CDR3: TGTGCCAGCAGAAAGGAGGCTAGCGGTTCCCCGACCTACGAGCAGTACTTC. Its translation: CASRKEASGSPTYEQYF.

Many counts were recorded for this clonotype. The J gene is TRBJ2-3, the V gene TRBV7-2; D gene unclear. V lost 7 bases and J 1 base, leaving 15 bases between the germline ends. Germline V gene data show CDR1 as SGHTA and CDR2 as FQGNSA. This CDR3 comprises 15 residues. CDR3 loop: CASTLFFQGTDTQYF. The DNA of the CDR3 is TGTGCCAGCACCCTTTTCTTCCAGGGCACAGATACGCAGTATTTT.

V usage is TRBV6-5 and J usage is TRBJ2-2; 9 bases line up with TRBD2. V lost 0 bases, J lost 1 base, and 15 bases stayed unmatched. From germline, CDR1 is MNHEY and CDR2 SVGAGI. The CDR3 consists of 21 residues. CDR3 residues: CASSYSVRRFRAGGNTGELFF. CDR3 sequence (DNA): TGTGCCAGCAGTTACTCAGTTCGTAGGTTTAGAGCGGGAGGGAACACCGGGGAGCTGTTTTTT.